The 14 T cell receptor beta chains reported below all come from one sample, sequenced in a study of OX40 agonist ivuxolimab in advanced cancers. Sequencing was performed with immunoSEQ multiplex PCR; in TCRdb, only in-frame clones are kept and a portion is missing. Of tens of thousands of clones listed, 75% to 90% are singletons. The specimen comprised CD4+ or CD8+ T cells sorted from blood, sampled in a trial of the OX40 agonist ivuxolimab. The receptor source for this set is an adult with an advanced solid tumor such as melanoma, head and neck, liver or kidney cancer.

CDR3: CASSVERYNEQFF. As DNA, the CDR3 is TGTGCCAGCAGCGTAGAGCGATACAATGAGCAGTTCTTC. V gene TRBV9 combines with J gene TRBJ2-1; no definite D call. Between the trimmed V and J ends, which lost 0 bases and 4 bases, there was a span of 5 bases. Germline lookup yields CDR1 SGDLS and CDR2 YYNGEE. The CDR3 is made up of 13 amino acids.

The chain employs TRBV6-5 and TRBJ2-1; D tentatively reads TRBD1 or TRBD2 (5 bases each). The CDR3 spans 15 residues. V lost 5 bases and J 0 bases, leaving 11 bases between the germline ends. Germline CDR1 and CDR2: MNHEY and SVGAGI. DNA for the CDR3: TGTGCCAGCAGTAGAGGGGTTTTCTCCTACAATGAGCAGTTCTTC. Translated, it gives CASSRGVFSYNEQFF.

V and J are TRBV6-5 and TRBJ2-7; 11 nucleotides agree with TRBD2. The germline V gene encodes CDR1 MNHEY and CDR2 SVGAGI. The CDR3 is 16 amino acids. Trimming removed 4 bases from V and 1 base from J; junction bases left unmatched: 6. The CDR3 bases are TGTGCCAGCAGTTCCCCGACTAGCGGGGCGTCCTACGAGCAGTACTTC. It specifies CASSSPTSGASYEQYF.

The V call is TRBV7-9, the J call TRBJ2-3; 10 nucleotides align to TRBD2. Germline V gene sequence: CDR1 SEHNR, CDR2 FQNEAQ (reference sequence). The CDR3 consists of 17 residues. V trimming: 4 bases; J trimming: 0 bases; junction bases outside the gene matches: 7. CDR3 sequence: CASSSWTSGLSTDTQYF. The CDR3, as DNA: TGTGCCAGCAGCTCGTGGACTAGCGGCCTTAGCACAGATACGCAGTATTTT.

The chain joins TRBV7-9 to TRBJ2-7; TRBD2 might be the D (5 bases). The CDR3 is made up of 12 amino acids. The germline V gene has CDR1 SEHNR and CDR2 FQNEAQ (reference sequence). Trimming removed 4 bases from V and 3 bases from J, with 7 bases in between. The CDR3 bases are TGTGCCAGCAGCTCCGGGGTCTACGAGCAGTACTTC. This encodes CASSSGVYEQYF.

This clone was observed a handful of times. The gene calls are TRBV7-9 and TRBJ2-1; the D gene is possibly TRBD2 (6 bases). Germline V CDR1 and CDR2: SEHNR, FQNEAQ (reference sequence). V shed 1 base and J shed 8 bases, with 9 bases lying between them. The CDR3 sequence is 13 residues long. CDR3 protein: CASSLVTGDEQFF. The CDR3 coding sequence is TGTGCCAGCAGCTTAGTAACGGGAGATGAGCAGTTCTTC.

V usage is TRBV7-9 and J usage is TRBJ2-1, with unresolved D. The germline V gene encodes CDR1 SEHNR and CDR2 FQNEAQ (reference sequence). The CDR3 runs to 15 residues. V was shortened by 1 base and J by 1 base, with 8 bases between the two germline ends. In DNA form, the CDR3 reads TGTGCCAGCAGCTTAGTCGGCAGGTCCTACAATGAGCAGTTCTTC. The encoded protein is CASSLVGRSYNEQFF.

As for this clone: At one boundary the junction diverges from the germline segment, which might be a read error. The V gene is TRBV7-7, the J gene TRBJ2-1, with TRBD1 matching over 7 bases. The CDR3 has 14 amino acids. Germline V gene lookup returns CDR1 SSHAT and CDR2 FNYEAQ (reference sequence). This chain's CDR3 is CASSLSTGVNEQFF. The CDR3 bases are TGTGCTAGCAGCTTATCCACAGGGGTCAATGAGCAGTTCTTC.

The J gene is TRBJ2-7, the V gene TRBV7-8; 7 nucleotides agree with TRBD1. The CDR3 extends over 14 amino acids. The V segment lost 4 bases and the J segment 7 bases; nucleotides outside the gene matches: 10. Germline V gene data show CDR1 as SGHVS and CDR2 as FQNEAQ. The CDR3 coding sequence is TGTGCCAGCAGCTCCACGGGACAGCCAGCGGAGCAGTACTTC. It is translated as CASSSTGQPAEQYF.

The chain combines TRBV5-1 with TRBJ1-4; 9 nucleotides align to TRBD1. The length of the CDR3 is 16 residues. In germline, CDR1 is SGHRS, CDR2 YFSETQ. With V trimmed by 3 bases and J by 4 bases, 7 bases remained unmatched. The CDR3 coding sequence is TGCGCCAGCAGCTCGACTACAGGGGGCCTTAATGAAAAACTGTTTTTT. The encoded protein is CASSSTTGGLNEKLFF.

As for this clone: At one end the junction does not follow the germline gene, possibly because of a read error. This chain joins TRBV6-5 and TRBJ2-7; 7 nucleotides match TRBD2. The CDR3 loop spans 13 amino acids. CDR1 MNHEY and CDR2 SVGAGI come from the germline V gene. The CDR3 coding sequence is TGTGCCGGCAGCCCGGGACTAAACTACGAGCAGTACTTC. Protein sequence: CAGSPGLNYEQYF.

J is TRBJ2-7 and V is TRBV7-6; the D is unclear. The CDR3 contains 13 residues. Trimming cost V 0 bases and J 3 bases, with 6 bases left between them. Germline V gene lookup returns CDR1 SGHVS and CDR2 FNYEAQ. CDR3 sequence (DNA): TGTGCCAGCAGCTTAGCTGCCAGCTACGAGCAGTACTTC. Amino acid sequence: CASSLAASYEQYF. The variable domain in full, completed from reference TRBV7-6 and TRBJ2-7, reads GAGVSQSPRYKVTKRGQDVALRCDPISGHVSLYWYRQALGQGPEFLTYFNYEAQQDKSGLPNDRFSAERPEGSISTLTIQRTEQRDSAMYRCASSLAASYEQYFGPGTRLTVT.

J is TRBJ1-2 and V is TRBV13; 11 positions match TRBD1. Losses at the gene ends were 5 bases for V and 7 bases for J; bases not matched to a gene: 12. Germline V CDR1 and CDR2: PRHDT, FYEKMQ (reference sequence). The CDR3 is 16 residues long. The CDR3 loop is CASSPTGTGGLGGYTF. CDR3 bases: TGTGCCAGCAGCCCAACCGGGACAGGGGGACTGGGTGGCTACACCTTC.

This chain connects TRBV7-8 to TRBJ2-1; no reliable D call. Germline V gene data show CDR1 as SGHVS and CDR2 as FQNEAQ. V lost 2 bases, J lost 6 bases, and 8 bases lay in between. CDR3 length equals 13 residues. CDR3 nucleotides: TGTGCCAGCAGCTTATCGGACGTCAATGAGCAGTTCTTC. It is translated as CASSLSDVNEQFF. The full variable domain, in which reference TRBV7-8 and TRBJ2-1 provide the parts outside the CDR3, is GAGVSQSPRYKVAKRGQDVALRCDPISGHVSLFWYQQALGQGPEFLTYFQNEAQLDKSGLPSDRFFAERPEGSVSTLKIQRTQQEDSAVYLCASSLSDVNEQFFGPGTRLTVL.